Listed below are T cell receptor beta chains from one sample, sequenced in a study of T-cell reconstitution after alpha-beta-depleted transplantation in children. TCRdb re-derived calls from the PCR reads in MiXCR, one entry per CDR3 protein. The sample consists of some 300,000 distinct CDR3 sequences, over 9% of them appearing once. The sample consisted of PBMCs, taken before TCRalphabeta/CD19-depleted stem cell transplant. These receptors were taken from a boy younger than two with acute myeloid leukemia, due to receive a stem cell transplant. The CDR3 runs from the conserved cysteine through the conserved F or W. A D gene is named only where the DNA matches it firmly. Not all rows give a size; the values are once, few, many and, for expanded clones, a class.

D gene | J gene | clone size | V gene | CDR3 protein | CDR3 DNA
TRBD1 | TRBJ2-4 | many | TRBV6-6 | CASSFSPLGQLSRVAKNIQYF | TGTGCCAGCAGTTTCTCCCCACTGGGACAGCTCTCCCGAGTGGCCAAAAACATTCAGTACTTC
TRBD2 | TRBJ2-1 | many | TRBV3-1 | CASSHASGEVTEQFF | TGTGCCAGCAGCCACGCTAGCGGGGAGGTAACAGAGCAGTTCTTC
- | TRBJ2-1 | few | TRBV7-9 | CASSGLRGEQFF | TGTGCCAGCAGCGGATTAAGGGGTGAGCAGTTCTTC
- | TRBJ2-2 | many | TRBV30 | CAWTGWATGELFF | TGTGCCTGGACAGGGTGGGCCACCGGGGAGCTGTTTTTT
TRBD2 | TRBJ2-5 | - | TRBV4-2 | CASSPRLAGKGTQYF | TGTGCCAGCAGCCCCCGACTAGCGGGTAAAGGGACCCAGTACTTC
TRBD1 | TRBJ2-7 | many | TRBV5-6 | CASSWTGTAFYEQYF | TGTGCCAGCAGCTGGACCGGGACAGCTTTCTACGAGCAGTACTTC
- | TRBJ2-1 | many | TRBV7-3 | CASSLVAAAYNEQFF | TGTGCCAGCAGCTTGGTAGCGGCGGCTTACAATGAGCAGTTCTTC
- | TRBJ2-7 | many | TRBV12-3/TRBV12-4 | CASSLRDLEQYF | TGTGCCAGCAGTTTAAGGGATCTCGAGCAGTACTTC
- | TRBJ2-1 | few | TRBV30 | CAWRIRSYNEQFF | TGTGCCTGGAGGATTCGCTCCTACAATGAGCAGTTCTTC
- | TRBJ2-7 | many | TRBV5-6 | CASRLWGAGSYEQYF | TGTGCCAGCAGGCTCTGGGGGGCAGGATCCTACGAGCAGTACTTC
TRBD2 | TRBJ2-1 | - | TRBV12-5 | CASGLFGTSGESGPFF | TGTGCTAGTGGTTTGTTTGGGACTAGCGGGGAATCGGGGCCGTTCTTC
- | TRBJ2-3 | few | TRBV6-1 | CASSRGRGSTDTQYF | TGTGCCAGCAGCCGAGGCAGGGGAAGCACAGATACGCAGTATTTT
- | TRBJ2-7 | many | TRBV12-3/TRBV12-4 | CASSYRTAGTYEQYF | TGTGCCAGCAGCTATCGGACGGCGGGTACCTACGAGCAGTACTTC
TRBD1 | TRBJ2-2 | - | TRBV7-9 | CASSPGGQGNTGELFF | TGTGCCAGCAGCCCCGGCGGACAGGGAAACACCGGGGAGCTGTTTTTT
TRBD2 | TRBJ2-7 | - | TRBV28 | CASSLYRTSGLIYEQYF | TGTGCCAGCAGTTTATACAGGACTAGCGGATTAATCTACGAGCAGTACTTC
TRBD1 | TRBJ2-5 | many | TRBV7-3 | CASSARDSPQETQYF | TGTGCCAGCAGCGCCCGGGACAGCCCCCAAGAGACCCAGTACTTC
TRBD2 | TRBJ2-1 | once | TRBV10-2 | CASSEARRERLYNEQFF | TGCGCCAGCAGTGAGGCCAGGCGGGAGCGACTATACAATGAGCAGTTCTTC